Each of the 7 T cell receptor beta chains below was sequenced from the same sample in a study of shared clonotypes between healthy human individuals. CD45RO-negative, CCR7-selected cells formed the naive CD8 fraction, which excluded terminally differentiated effector memory CD45RA+ cells. The table came from immunoSEQ multiplex PCR; TCRdb's copy has only in-frame clones and leaves some out. The data hold roughly 2.1 million clones, with approximately 94% observed a single time. Sequenced: naive CD8+ T cells from PBMCs. The source is a man aged 18 to 35 in good health. Some clones in this sample may be carry-over from other donors' samples.

The rearrangement joins TRBV9 to TRBJ2-1, with 8 bases fitting TRBD2. This CDR3 is 15 amino acids long. The germline V gene has CDR1 SGDLS and CDR2 YYNGEE. V trimming: 4 bases; J trimming: 4 bases; junction bases outside the gene matches: 7. DNA for the CDR3: TGTGCCAGCAGCACAGGGACTAGTAATTACAATGAGCAGTTCTTC. Encoded protein: CASSTGTSNYNEQFF. Using reference TRBV9 and TRBJ2-1 for the parts outside the CDR3, the full variable domain is DSGVTQTPKHLITATGQRVTLRCSPRSGDLSVYWYQQSLDQGLQFLIQYYNGEERAKGNILERFSAQQFPDLHSELNLSSLELGDSALYFCASSTGTSNYNEQFFGPGTRLTVL.

The chain links TRBV28 to TRBJ1-1; D is unresolved. CDR3 length: 13 residues. The germline V gene has CDR1 MDHEN and CDR2 SYDVKM. V dropped 4 bases and J dropped 2 bases, with 8 bases sitting between them. CDR3 coding DNA: TGTGCCAGCAGTTCCAACCCTAACACTGAAGCTTTCTTT. This gives the protein CASSSNPNTEAFF.

This clone was seen just once. This chain joins TRBV30 and TRBJ2-7; 9 bases agree with TRBD1. There are 14 residues in the CDR3. Germline-derived CDR1 and CDR2 are GTSNPN and SVGIG (reference sequence). J gave up 3 bases and V 0 bases, and 3 bases lay outside the gene matches. Here the CDR3 DNA reads TGTGCCTGGAGTGTAAGGACAGGGGACTACGAGCAGTACTTC. It specifies CAWSVRTGDYEQYF.

The rearrangement uses TRBV27 and TRBJ2-3; TRBD2 aligns across 12 bases. J lost 6 bases, V lost 5 bases, and 9 bases had no gene match. CDR3 size: 16 residues. Germline V gene lookup returns CDR1 MNHEY and CDR2 SMNVEV (reference sequence). The CDR3 region is CASSPLGTSGPDTQYF. CDR3 DNA sequence: TGTGCCAGCAGTCCCCTCGGGACTAGCGGGCCCGATACGCAGTATTTT.

V and J are TRBV4-1 and TRBJ1-1; 7 nucleotides agree with TRBD1. V trimming: 5 bases; J trimming: 5 bases; junction bases outside the gene matches: 2. The CDR3 covers 12 residues. Per the germline V gene, CDR1 is MGHRA and CDR2 is YSYEKL. The CDR3 loop is CASSIQGTEAFF. Written as DNA, the CDR3 is TGCGCCAGCAGCATACAGGGGACTGAAGCTTTCTTT.

The chain carries TRBV14 and TRBJ2-7; D remains ambiguous. The V gene lost 4 bases and the J gene lost 2 bases, with 9 bases spanning the gap. Per the germline V gene, CDR1 is SGHDN and CDR2 is FVKESK. CDR3 length: 13 residues. The chain's CDR3 is CASSRELAYEQYF. CDR3 DNA sequence: TGTGCCAGCAGCCGGGAACTGGCCTACGAGCAGTACTTC.

This clone appeared a single time. The rearrangement links TRBV29-1 to TRBJ2-3; D uncertain. Deletions cut 6 bases from V and 0 bases from J, with 19 bases between. The CDR3 covers 16 residues. Germline V gene lookup returns CDR1 SQVTM and CDR2 ANQGSEA. The CDR3: CSVSAYIPPSTDTQYF. CDR3 sequence (DNA): TGCAGCGTCTCGGCCTACATACCTCCTAGCACAGATACGCAGTATTTT.